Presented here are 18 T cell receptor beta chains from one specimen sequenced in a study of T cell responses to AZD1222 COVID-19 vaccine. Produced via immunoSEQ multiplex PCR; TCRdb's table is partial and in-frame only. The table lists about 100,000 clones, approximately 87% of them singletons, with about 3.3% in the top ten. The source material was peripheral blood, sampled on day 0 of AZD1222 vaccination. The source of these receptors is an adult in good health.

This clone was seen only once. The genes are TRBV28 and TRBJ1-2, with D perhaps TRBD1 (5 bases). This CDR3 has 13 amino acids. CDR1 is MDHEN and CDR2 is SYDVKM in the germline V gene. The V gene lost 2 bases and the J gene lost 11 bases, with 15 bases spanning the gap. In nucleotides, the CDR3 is TGTGCCAGCAGTTTACCAAGCAGGGCCTCGTACACCTTC. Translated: CASSLPSRASYTF.

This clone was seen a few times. DNA for the CDR3: TGTGCCACCCTGGGGTGGGGGTCTGGAAACACCATATATTTT. Translation: CATLGWGSGNTIYF. The chain recombines TRBV2 with TRBJ1-3; perhaps TRBD1 as D (5 bases). CDR1 is SNHLY and CDR2 is FYNNEI in the germline V gene. This CDR3 has 14 residues. Trimming stripped 10 bases from V and 1 base from J, with 14 bases between.

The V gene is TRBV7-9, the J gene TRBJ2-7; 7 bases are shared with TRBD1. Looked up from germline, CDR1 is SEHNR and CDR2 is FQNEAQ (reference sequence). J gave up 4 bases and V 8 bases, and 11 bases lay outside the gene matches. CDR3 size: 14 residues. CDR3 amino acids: CASGGDRVGYEQYF. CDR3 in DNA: TGTGCCAGCGGCGGAGACAGGGTAGGTTACGAGCAGTACTTC.

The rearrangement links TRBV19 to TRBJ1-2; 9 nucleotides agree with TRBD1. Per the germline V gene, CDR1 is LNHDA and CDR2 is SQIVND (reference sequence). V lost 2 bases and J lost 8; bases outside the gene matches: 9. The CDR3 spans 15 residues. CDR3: CASSITGGESRGYTF. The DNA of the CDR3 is TGTGCCAGTAGTATAACAGGGGGCGAGAGTCGGGGCTACACCTTC.

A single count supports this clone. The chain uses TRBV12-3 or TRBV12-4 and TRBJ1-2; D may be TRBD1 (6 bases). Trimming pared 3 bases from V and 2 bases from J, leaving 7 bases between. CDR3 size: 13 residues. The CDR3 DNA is TGTGCCAGCAGTTTGGGGGGCAACTATGGCTACACCTTC. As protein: CASSLGGNYGYTF.

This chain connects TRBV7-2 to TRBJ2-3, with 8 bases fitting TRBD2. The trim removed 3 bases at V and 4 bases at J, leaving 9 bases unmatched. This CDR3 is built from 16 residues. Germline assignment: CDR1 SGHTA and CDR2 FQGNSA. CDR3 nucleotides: TGTGCCAGCAGCTTTAGTTCAAGCGGGGGCCCAGATACGCAGTATTTT. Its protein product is CASSFSSSGGPDTQYF.

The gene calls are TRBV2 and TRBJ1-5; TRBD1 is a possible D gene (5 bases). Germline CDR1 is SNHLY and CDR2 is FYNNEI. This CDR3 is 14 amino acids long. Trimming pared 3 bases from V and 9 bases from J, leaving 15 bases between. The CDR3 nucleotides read TGTGCCAGCAGTGACGGGACGGCAGTTCGGCCCCAGCATTTT. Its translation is CASSDGTAVRPQHF.

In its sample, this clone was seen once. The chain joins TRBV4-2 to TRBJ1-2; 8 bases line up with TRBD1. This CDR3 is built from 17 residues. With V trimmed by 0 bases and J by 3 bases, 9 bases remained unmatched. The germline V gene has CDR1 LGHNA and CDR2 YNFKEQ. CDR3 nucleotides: TGTGCCAGCAGCCAAGATCCCCAGGGGGCGCGGGACTATGGCTACACCTTC. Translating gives CASSQDPQGARDYGYTF.

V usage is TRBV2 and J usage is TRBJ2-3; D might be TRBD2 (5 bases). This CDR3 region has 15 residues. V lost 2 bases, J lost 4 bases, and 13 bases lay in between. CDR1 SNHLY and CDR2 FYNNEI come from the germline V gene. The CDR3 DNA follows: TGTGCCAGCAGTGAAAACAAGCTAGCCCCAGATACGCAGTATTTT. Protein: CASSENKLAPDTQYF.

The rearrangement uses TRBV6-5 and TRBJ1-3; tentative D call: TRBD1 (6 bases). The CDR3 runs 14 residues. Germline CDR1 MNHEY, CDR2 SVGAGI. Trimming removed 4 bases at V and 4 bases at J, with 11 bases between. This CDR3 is CASSSTGLGNTIYF. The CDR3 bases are TGTGCCAGCAGTTCGACAGGTCTAGGAAACACCATATATTTT.

CDR3 DNA sequence: TGTGCCAGTAGTATGGGCAGAAACAATGAGCAGTTCTTC. Encoded protein: CASSMGRNNEQFF. The rearrangement uses TRBV19 and TRBJ2-1; D unclear. Looked up from germline, CDR1 is LNHDA and CDR2 is SQIVND (reference sequence). This CDR3 comprises 13 residues. V lost 3 bases and J 5 bases, leaving 8 bases between the germline ends.

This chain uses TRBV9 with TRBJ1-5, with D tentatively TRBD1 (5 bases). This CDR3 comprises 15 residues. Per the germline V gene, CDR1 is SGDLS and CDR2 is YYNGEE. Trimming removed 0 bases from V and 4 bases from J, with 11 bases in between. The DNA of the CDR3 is TGTGCCAGCAGCGTAGGGGGCGGGGAAAATCAGCCCCAGCATTTT. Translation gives CASSVGGGENQPQHF.

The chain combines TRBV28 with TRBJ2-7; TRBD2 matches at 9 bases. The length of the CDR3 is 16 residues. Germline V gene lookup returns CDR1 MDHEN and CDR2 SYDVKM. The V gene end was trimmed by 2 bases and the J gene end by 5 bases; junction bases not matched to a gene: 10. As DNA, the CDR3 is TGTGCCAGCAGTTTAGGGAGCGGGGGGCGGGCCAACGAGCAGTACTTC. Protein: CASSLGSGGRANEQYF.

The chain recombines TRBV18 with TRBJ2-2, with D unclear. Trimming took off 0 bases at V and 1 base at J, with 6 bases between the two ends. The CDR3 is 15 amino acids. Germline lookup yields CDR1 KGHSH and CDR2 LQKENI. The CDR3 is CASSPPLLNTGELFF. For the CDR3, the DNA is TGTGCCAGCTCACCACCCCTACTGAACACCGGGGAGCTGTTTTTT.

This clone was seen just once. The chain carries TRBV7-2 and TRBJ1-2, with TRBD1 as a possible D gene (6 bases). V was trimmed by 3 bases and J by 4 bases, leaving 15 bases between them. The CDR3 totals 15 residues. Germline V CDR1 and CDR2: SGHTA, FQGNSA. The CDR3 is CASSLTGSLGYGYTF. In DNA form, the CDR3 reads TGTGCCAGCAGCTTGACAGGATCACTAGGCTATGGCTACACCTTC.

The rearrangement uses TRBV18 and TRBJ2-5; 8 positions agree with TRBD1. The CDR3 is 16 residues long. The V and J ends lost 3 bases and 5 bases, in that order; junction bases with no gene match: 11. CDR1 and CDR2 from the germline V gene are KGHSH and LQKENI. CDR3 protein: CASSPAAGGAGETQYF. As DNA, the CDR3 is TGTGCCAGCTCACCTGCGGCAGGGGGCGCCGGGGAGACCCAGTACTTC.

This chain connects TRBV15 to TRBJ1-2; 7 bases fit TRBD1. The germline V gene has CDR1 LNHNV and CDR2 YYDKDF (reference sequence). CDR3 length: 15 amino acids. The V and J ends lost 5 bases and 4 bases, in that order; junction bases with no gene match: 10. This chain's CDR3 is CATSVDRVPSYGYTF. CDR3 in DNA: TGTGCCACCAGCGTAGACAGGGTGCCTTCCTATGGCTACACCTTC. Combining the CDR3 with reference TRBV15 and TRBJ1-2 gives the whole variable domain DAMVIQNPRYQVTQFGKPVTLSCSQTLNHNVMYWYQQKSSQAPKLLFHYYDKDFNNEADTPDNFQSRRPNTSFCFLDIRSPGLGDTAMYLCATSVDRVPSYGYTFGSGTRLTVV.

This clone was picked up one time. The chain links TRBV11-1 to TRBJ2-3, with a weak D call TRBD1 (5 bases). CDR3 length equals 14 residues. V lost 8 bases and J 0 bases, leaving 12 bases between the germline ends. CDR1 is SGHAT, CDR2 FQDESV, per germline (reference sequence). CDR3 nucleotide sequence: TGTGCCAGCGTAAAGGGGTGGAGCACAGATACGCAGTATTTT. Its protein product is CASVKGWSTDTQYF.